Each of the 2 T cell receptor beta chains below was sequenced from the same sample in a study of T-cell reconstitution after alpha-beta-depleted transplantation in children. The TCRbeta library was prepared with unique molecular identifiers. MiXCR, run by TCRdb on the PCR reads, gives a single entry per CDR3 protein. The table lists roughly 100,000 distinct CDR3 sequences, 7% to 8% of them singletons. The material sequenced was PBMCs, taken before TCRalphabeta/CD19-depleted stem cell transplant. These receptors all come from a boy between 2 and 10 years old with acute lymphoblastic leukemia, due to receive a stem cell transplant.

This clonotype was detected ten times or more. The chain uses TRBV7-9 and TRBJ2-7; no clear D. The CDR3 contains 13 residues. V dropped 5 bases and J dropped 3 bases, with 11 bases sitting between them. Germline loops: CDR1 SEHNR, CDR2 FQNEAQ (reference sequence). The CDR3 is CASSPWADYEQYF. As DNA, the CDR3 is TGTGCCAGCAGCCCCTGGGCAGACTACGAGCAGTACTTC.

This clonotype was seen more than once but under ten times. The chain joins TRBV7-2 to TRBJ1-4, with 7 bases fitting TRBD1. This CDR3 has 15 amino acids. V dropped 4 bases and J dropped 8; count of bases not matched to a gene: 10. Per the germline V gene, CDR1 is SGHTA and CDR2 is FQGNSA. Here the CDR3 DNA reads TGTGCCAGCAGCTCCCAGGGGGGGGCGGAAGAAAAACTGTTTTTT. Encoded protein: CASSSQGGAEEKLFF.